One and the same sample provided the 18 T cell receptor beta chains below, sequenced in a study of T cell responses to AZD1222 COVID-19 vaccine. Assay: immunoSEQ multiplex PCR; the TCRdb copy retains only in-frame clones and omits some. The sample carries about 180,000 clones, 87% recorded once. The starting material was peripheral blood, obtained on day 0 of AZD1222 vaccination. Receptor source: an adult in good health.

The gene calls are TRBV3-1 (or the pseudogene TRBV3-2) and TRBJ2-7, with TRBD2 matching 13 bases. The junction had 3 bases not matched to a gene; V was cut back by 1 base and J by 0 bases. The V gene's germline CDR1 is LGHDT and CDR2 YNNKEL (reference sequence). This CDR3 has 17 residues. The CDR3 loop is CASSQGTSGRVSYEQYF. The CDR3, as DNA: TGTGCCAGCAGCCAAGGCACTAGCGGGAGGGTCTCCTACGAGCAGTACTTC.

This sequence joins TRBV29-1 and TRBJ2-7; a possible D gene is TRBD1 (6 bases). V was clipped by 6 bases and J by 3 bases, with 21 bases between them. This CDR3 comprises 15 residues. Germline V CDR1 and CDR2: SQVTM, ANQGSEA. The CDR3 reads CSVADSPKGDYEQYF. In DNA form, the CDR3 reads TGCAGCGTCGCTGACAGCCCCAAGGGGGACTACGAGCAGTACTTC.

The CDR3, as DNA: TGTGCCAGTAGCTTAGAAACCGGGACAGCCTACGAGCAGTACTTC. This sequence encodes CASSLETGTAYEQYF. The chain couples TRBV19 to TRBJ2-7; 7 bases are a match to TRBD1. The V segment lost 6 bases and the J segment 2 bases; nucleotides outside the gene matches: 10. The CDR3 is 15 residues long. Germline assignment: CDR1 LNHDA and CDR2 SQIVND (reference sequence).

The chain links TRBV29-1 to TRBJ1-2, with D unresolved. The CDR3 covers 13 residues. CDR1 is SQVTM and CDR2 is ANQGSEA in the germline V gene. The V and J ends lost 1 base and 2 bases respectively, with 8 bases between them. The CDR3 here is CSVEVRFNYGYTF. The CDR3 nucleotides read TGCAGCGTTGAAGTGAGGTTCAACTATGGCTACACCTTC.

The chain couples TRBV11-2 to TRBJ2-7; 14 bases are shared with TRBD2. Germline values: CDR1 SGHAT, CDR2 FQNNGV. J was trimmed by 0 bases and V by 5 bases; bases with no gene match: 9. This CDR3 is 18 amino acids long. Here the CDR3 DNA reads TGTGCCAGCAGCGTCCCGACTAGCGGGAGGGCCGACTCCTACGAGCAGTACTTC. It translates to CASSVPTSGRADSYEQYF.

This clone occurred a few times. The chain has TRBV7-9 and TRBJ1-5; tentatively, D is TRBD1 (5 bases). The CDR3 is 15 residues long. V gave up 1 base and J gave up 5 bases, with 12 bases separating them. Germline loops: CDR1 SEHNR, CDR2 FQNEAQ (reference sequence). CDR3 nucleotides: TGTGCCAGCAGCTTAGAGGTCGGGGCGGATCAGCCCCAGCATTTT. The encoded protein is CASSLEVGADQPQHF.

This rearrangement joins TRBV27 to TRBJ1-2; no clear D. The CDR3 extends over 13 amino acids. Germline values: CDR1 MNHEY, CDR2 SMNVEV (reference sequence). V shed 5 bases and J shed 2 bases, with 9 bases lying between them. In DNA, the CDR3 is TGTGCCAGCAGTCGGCAGGCGAACTATGGCTACACCTTC. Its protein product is CASSRQANYGYTF.

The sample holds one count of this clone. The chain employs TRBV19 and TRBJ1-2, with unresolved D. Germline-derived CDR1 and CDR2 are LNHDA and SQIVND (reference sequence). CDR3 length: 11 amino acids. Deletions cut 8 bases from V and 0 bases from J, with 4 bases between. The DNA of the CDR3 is TGTGCCAGTGAAACTAACTATGGCTACACCTTC. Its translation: CASETNYGYTF.

The CDR3 DNA follows: TGTGCCAGCTCACCCCGACAGGGGAACACCGGGGAGCTGTTTTTT. This sequence encodes CASSPRQGNTGELFF. This chain links TRBV18 with TRBJ2-2, with TRBD1 identical over 7 bases. J gave up 1 base and V 3 bases, and 2 bases lay outside the gene matches. The CDR3 loop spans 15 amino acids. Germline V CDR1 and CDR2: KGHSH, LQKENI.

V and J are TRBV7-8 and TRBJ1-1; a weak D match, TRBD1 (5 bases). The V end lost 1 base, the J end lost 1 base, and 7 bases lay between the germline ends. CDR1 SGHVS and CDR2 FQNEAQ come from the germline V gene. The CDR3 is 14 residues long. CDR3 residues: CASSLGGENTEAFF. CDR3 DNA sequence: TGTGCCAGCAGCTTAGGGGGGGAGAACACTGAAGCTTTCTTT. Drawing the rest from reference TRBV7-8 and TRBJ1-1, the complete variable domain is GAGVSQSPRYKVAKRGQDVALRCDPISGHVSLFWYQQALGQGPEFLTYFQNEAQLDKSGLPSDRFFAERPEGSVSTLKIQRTQQEDSAVYLCASSLGGENTEAFFGQGTRLTVV.

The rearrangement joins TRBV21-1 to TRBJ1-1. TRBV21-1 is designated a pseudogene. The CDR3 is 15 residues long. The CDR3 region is CASSPPRPARAEAFF. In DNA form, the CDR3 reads TGTGCCAGCAGCCCCCCGCGGCCTGCTCGCGCTGAAGCTTTCTTT.

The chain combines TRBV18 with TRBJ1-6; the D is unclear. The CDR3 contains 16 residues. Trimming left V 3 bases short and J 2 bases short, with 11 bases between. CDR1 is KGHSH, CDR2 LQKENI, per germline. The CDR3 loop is CASSPSLSPYNSPLHF. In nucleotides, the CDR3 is TGTGCCAGCTCACCGTCCTTGAGTCCCTATAATTCACCCCTCCACTTT.

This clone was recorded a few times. Written as DNA, the CDR3 is TGTGCCAGCAGCCAAGACAGAGTTTATGGCTACACCTTC. Translation: CASSQDRVYGYTF. This chain joins TRBV14 and TRBJ1-2, with D hard to call. The V and J ends lost 0 bases and 5 bases respectively, with 7 bases between them. Germline CDR1 reads SGHDN; CDR2 reads FVKESK. This CDR3 is built from 13 residues.

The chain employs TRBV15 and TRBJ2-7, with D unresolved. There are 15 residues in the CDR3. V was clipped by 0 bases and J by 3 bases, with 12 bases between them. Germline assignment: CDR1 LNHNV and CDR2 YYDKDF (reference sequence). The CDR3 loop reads CATSRDTGRSYEQYF. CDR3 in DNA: TGTGCCACCAGCAGAGATACGGGCCGCAGCTACGAGCAGTACTTC.

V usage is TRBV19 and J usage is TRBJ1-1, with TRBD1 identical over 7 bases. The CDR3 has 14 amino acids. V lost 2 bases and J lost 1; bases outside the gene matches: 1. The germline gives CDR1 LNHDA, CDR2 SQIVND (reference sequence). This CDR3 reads CASSIRQGNTEAFF. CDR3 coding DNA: TGTGCCAGTAGTATAAGACAGGGGAACACTGAAGCTTTCTTT.

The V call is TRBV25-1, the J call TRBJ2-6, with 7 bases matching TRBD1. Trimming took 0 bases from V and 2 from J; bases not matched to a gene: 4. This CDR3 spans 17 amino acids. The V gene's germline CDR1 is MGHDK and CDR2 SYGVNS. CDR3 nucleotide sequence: TGTGCCAGCAGTGAATATAGACAGGGACCTGGGGCCAACGTCCTGACTTTC. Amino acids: CASSEYRQGPGANVLTF.

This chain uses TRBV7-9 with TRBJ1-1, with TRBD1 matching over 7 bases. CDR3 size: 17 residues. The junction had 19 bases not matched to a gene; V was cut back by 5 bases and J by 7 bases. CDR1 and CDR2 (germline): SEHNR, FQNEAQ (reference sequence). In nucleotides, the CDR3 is TGTGCCAGCAGCGTATTAAGGGGCAGGACTCACAGGGGTGAAGCTTTCTTT. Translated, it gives CASSVLRGRTHRGEAFF.

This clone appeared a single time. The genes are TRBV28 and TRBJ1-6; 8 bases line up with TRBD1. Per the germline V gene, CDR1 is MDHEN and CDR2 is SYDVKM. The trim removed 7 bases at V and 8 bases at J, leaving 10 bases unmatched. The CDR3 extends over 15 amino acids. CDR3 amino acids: CASTLTGTGYSPLHF. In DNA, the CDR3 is TGTGCCAGCACCCTAACCGGGACAGGCTATTCACCCCTCCACTTT.